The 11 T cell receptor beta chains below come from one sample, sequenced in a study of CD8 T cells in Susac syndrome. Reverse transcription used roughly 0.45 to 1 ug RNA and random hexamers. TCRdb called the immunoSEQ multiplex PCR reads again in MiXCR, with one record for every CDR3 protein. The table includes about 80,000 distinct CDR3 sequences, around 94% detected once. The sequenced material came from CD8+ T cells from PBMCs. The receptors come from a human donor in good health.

As DNA, the CDR3 is TGCGCCAGCAGCGCTAGCGGGGGGGCCTACGAGCAGTACTTC. Protein product: CASSASGGAYEQYF. This sequence joins TRBV5-1 and TRBJ2-7, with 12 bases identical to TRBD2. The trim removed 4 bases at V and 2 bases at J, leaving 1 base unmatched. The CDR3 has 14 residues. Germline lookup yields CDR1 SGHRS and CDR2 YFSETQ.

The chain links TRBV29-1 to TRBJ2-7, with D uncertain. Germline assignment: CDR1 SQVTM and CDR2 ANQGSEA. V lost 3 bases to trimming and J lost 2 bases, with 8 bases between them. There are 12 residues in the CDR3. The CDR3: CSVESRPYEQYF. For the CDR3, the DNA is TGCAGCGTTGAGAGCAGGCCCTACGAGCAGTACTTC.

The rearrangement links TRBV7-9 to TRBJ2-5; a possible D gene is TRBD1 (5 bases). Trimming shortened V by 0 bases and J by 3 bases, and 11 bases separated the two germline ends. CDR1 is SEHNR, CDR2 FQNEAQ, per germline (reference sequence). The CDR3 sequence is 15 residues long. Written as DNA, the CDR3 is TGTGCCAGCAGCTTAGCTTCGGGCAGGGAAGAGACCCAGTACTTC. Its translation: CASSLASGREETQYF. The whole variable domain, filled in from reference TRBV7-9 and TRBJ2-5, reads DTGVSQNPRHKITKRGQNVTFRCDPISEHNRLYWYRQTLGQGPEFLTYFQNEAQLEKSRLLSDRFSAERPKGSFSTLEIQRTEQGDSAMYLCASSLASGREETQYFGPGTRLLVL.

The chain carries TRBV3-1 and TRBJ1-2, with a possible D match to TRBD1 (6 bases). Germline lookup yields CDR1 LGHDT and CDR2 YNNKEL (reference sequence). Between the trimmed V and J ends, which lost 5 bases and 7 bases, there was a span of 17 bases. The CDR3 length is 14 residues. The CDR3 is CASSEGGPQVGYTF. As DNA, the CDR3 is TGTGCCAGCAGCGAGGGGGGCCCGCAAGTTGGCTACACCTTC.

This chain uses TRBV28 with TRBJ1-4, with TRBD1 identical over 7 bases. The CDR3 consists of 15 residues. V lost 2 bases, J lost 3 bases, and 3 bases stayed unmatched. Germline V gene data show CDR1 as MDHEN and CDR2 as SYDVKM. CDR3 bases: TGTGCCAGCAGTTTAGACGGGACAGCTAATGAAAAACTGTTTTTT. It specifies CASSLDGTANEKLFF.

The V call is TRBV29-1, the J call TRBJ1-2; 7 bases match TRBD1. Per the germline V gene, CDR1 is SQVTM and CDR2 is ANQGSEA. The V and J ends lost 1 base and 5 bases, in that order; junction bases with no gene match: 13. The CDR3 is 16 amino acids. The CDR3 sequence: CSVEGPEGGLTYGYTF. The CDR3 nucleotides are TGCAGCGTTGAAGGGCCGGAAGGGGGCCTTACTTATGGCTACACCTTC. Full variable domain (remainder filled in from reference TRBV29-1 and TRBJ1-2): SAVISQKPSRDICQRGTSLTIQCQVDSQVTMMFWYRQQPGQSLTLIATANQGSEATYESGFVIDKFPISRPNLTFSTLTVSNMSPEDSSIYLCSVEGPEGGLTYGYTFGSGTRLTVV.

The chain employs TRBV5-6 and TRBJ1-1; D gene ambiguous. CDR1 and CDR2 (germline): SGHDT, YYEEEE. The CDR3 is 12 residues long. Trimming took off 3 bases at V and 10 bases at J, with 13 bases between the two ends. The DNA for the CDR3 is TGTGCCAGCAGCTCCTTAACCCTGGGAGCTTTCTTT. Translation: CASSSLTLGAFF.

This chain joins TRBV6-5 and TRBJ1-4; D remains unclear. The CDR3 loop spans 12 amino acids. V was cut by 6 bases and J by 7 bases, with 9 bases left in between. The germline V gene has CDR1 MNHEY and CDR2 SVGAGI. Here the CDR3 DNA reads TGTGCCAGCAGCCTATCGGGTGAAAAACTGTTTTTT. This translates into CASSLSGEKLFF.

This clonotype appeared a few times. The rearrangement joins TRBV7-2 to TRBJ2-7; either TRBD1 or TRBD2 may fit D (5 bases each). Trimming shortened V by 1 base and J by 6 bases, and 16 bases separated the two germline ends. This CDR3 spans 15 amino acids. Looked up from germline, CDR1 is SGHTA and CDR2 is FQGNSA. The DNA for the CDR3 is TGTGCCAGCAGCTTAGGGGGATTAAAGAGGGGCGAGCAGTACTTC. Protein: CASSLGGLKRGEQYF.

CDR3 loop: CASSEYWVEQFF. CDR3 nucleotide sequence: TGTGCCAGCAGTGAATATTGGGTTGAGCAGTTCTTC. The gene calls are TRBV25-1 and TRBJ2-1, with D hard to call. The germline gives CDR1 MGHDK, CDR2 SYGVNS. V gave up 0 bases and J gave up 9 bases, with 6 bases separating them. CDR3 length: 12 residues.

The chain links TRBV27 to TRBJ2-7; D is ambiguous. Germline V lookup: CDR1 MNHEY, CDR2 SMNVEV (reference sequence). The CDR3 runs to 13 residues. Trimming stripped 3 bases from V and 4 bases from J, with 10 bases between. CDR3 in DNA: TGTGCCAGCAGTTTCCAGGTAGGATACGAGCAGTACGTC. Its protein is CASSFQVGYEQYV.